The present T cell receptor (beta chain) was sequenced within a study of cytomegalovirus exposure and HLA in healthy donors. This clone was found a few times. The primer mix had 60 Vbeta and 13 Jbeta primers. Source study methods: In a later analysis, roughly 10 million of some 80 million unique beta chains occurred in at least two donors. Some clones are missing from TCRdb's copy, which holds only in-frame ones; the method was immunoSEQ multiplex PCR. For V, J and clone size, that table is used; D and trimming come from the DNA. The table has over 85,000 clones, around three quarters seen once; the top ten hold under 0.75%. Germline V gene lookup returns CDR1 SGHVS and CDR2 FNYEAQ. The CDR3 is 13 amino acids. The V and J ends lost 4 bases and 7 bases respectively, with 10 bases between them. Whereas donors were nominally healthy upon sampling, unrecorded immune exposures were probable.

The receptor comes from a man in his thirties or forties in good health and CMV-seronegative. This chain uses TRBV7-6 with TRBJ2-2; weak D call: TRBD2 (5 bases). Sequenced: PBMCs. The CDR3 spells CASSSHGGGELFF. The CDR3 coding sequence is TGTGCCAGCAGCTCCCATGGAGGCGGGGAGCTGTTTTTT.